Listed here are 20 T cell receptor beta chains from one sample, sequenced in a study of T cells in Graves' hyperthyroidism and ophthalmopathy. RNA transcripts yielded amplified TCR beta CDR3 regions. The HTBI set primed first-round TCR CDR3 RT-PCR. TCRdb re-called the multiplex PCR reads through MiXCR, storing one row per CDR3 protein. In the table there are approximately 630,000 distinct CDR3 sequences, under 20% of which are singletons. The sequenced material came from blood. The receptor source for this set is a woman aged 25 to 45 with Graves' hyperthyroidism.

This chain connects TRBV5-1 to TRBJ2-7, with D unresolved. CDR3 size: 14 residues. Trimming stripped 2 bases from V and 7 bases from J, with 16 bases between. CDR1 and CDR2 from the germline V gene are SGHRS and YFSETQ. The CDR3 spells CASSFGQSVWEQYF. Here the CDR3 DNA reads TGCGCCAGCAGCTTTGGGCAGTCAGTGTGGGAGCAGTACTTC.

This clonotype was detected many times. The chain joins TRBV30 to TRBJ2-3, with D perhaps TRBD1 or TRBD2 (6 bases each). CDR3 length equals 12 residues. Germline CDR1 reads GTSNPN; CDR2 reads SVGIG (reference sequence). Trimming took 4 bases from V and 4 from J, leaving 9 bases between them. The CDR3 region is CAWNRGADTQYF. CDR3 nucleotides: TGTGCCTGGAATAGGGGGGCAGATACGCAGTATTTT. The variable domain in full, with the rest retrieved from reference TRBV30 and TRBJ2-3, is SQTIHQWPATLVQPVGSPLSLECTVEGTSNPNLYWYRQAAGRGLQLLFYSVGIGQISSEVPQNLSASRPQDRQFILSSKKLLLSDSGFYLCAWNRGADTQYFGPGTRLTVL.

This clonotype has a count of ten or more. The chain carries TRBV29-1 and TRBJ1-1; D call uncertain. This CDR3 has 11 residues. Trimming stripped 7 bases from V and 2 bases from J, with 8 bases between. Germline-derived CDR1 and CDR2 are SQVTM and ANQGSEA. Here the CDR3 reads CSAVGNTEAFF. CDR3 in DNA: TGCAGCGCTGTGGGTAACACTGAAGCTTTCTTT.

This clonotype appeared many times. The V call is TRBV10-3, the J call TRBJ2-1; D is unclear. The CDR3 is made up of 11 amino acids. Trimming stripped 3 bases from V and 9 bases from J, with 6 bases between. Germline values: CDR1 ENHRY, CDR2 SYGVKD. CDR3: CAISEIGEQFF. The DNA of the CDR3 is TGTGCCATCAGTGAAATAGGTGAGCAGTTCTTC.

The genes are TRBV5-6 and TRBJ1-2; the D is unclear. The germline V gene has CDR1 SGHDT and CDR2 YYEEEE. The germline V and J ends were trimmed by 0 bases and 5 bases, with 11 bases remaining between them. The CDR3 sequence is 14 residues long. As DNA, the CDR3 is TGTGCCAGCAGCTTGGACGGATACCGTTATGGCTACACCTTC. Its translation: CASSLDGYRYGYTF.

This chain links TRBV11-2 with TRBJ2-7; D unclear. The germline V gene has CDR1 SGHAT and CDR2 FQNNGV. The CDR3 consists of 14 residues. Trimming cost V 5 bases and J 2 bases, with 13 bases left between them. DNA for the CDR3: TGTGCCAGCAGCACTTGGAAGGGAACCTACGAGCAGTACTTC. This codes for CASSTWKGTYEQYF.

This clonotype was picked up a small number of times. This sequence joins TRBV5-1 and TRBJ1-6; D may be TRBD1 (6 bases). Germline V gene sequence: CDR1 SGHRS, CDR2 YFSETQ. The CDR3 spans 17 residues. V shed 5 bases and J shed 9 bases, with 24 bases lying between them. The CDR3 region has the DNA TGCGCCAGCAGTTCTACGTCAACGGACAGTTTTATTTCACCCCTCCACTTT. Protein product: CASSSTSTDSFISPLHF.

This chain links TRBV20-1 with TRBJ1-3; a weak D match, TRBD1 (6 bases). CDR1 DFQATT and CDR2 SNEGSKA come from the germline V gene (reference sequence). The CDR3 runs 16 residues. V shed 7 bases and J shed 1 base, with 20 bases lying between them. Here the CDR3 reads CSVYRGQGRSGNTIYF. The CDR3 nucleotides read TGCAGTGTGTATCGTGGTCAGGGGCGATCTGGAAACACCATATATTTT.

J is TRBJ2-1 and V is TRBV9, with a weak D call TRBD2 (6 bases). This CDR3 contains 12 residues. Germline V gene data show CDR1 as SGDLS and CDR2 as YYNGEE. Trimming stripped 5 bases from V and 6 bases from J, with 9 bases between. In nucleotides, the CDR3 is TGTGCCAGCAGAGGGACTGTCAATGAGCAGTTCTTC. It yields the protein CASRGTVNEQFF.

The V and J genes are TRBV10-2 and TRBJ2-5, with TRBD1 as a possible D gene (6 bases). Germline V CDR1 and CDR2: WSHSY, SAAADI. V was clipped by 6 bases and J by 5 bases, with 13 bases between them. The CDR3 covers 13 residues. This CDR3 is CASSPGDGETQYF. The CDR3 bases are TGCGCCAGCAGCCCAGGGGATGGGGAGACCCAGTACTTC.

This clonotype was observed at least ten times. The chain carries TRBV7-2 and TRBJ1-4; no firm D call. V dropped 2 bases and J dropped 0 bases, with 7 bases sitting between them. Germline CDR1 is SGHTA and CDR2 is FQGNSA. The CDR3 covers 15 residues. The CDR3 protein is CASSLRGTTNEKLFF. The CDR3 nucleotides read TGTGCCAGCAGCTTACGAGGAACAACTAATGAAAAACTGTTTTTT.

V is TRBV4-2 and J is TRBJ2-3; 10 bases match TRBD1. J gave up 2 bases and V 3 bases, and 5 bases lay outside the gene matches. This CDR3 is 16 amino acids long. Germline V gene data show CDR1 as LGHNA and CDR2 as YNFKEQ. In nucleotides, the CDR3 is TGTGCCAGCAGCCACACCGGGACAGGGGCCACAGATACGCAGTATTTT. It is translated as CASSHTGTGATDTQYF.

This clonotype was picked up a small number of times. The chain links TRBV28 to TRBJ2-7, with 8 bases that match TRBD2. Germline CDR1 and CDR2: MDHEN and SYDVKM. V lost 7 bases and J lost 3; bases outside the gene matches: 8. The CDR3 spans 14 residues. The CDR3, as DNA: TGTGCCAGCACCTCCGGGACTAGTGACTACGAGCAGTACTTC. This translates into CASTSGTSDYEQYF.

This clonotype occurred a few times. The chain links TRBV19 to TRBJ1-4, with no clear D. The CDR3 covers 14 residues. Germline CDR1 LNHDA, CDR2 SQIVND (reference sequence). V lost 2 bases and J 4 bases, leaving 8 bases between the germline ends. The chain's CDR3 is CASSIRGYNEKLFF. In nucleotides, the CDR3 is TGTGCCAGTAGTATACGAGGGTATAATGAAAAACTGTTTTTT.

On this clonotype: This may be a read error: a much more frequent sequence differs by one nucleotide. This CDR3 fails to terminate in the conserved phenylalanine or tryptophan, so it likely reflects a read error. CDR3 coding DNA: TGTGCCACCAGTGACCCCCCCAGTGAATATGGCTACACCCTC. It yields the protein CATSDPPSEYGYTL. The chain combines TRBV24-1 with TRBJ1-2; no firm D call. There are 14 residues in the CDR3. Trimming removed 4 bases at V and 5 bases at J, with 13 bases between. Germline-derived CDR1 and CDR2 are KGHDR and SFDVKD.

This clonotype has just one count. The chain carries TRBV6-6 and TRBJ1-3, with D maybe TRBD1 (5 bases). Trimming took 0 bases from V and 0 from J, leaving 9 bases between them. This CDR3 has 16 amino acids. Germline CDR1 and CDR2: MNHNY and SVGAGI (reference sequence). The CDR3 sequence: CASSYSAGHSGNTIYF. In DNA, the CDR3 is TGTGCCAGCAGTTACTCCGCAGGACACTCTGGAAACACCATATATTTT.

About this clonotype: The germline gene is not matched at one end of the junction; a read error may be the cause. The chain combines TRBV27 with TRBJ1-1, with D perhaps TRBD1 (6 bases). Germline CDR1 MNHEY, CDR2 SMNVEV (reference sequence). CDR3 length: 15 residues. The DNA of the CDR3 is TGTGCCAGCAGTTTATTGGGGGGGCGGAACACTGAGGCTTTCTTT. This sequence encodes CASSLLGGRNTEAFF.

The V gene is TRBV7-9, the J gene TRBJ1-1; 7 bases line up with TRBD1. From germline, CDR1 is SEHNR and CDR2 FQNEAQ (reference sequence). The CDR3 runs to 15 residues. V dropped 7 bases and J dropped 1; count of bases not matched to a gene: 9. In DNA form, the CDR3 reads TGTGCCAGCACTTCACTCGGGACAGCGAACACTGAAGCTTTCTTT. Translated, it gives CASTSLGTANTEAFF.

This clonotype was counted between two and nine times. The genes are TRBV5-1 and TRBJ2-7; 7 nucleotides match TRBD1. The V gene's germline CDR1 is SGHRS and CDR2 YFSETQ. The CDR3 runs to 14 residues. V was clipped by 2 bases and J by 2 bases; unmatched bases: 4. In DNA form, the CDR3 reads TGCGCCAGCAGCTTAACAGGGGACCCCTACGAGCAGTACTTC. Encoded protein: CASSLTGDPYEQYF.

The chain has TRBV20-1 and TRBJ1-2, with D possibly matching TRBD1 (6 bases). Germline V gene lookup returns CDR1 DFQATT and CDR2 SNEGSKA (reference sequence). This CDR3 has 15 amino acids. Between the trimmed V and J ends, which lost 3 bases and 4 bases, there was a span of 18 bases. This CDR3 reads CSASKPAVQGYGYTF. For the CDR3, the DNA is TGCAGTGCTAGTAAGCCTGCAGTACAGGGCTATGGCTACACCTTC.